This T cell receptor (beta chain) was documented in a study of shared clonotypes between healthy human individuals. Overall study findings and caveats: An expected dependence of interdonor clonotype sharing on sequencing depth was noted.

Deletions cut 1 base from V and 0 bases from J, with 13 bases between. This CDR3 region has 17 residues. Germline V CDR1 and CDR2: SGHVS, FQNEAQ. Libraries were prepared by immunoSEQ multiplex PCR; TCRdb keeps only in-frame clonotypes and omits some of them. The data show around 480,000 clones, 75% to 80% seen once. For this clone: Its antigen is still unknown.

Unsorted samples used some 90 million PBMCs for genomic DNA. The material sequenced was PBMCs. The chain is built from TRBV7-8 and TRBJ2-1, with a possible D match to TRBD2 (6 bases). The clonotype comes from a woman between 35 and 50 years old in good health. Some clones in this sample may be carry-over from other donors' samples. CDR3 DNA sequence: TGTGCCAGCAGCTTAGGACTACGGGGGAGCTCCTACAATGAGCAGTTCTTC. Protein sequence: CASSLGLRGSSYNEQFF.